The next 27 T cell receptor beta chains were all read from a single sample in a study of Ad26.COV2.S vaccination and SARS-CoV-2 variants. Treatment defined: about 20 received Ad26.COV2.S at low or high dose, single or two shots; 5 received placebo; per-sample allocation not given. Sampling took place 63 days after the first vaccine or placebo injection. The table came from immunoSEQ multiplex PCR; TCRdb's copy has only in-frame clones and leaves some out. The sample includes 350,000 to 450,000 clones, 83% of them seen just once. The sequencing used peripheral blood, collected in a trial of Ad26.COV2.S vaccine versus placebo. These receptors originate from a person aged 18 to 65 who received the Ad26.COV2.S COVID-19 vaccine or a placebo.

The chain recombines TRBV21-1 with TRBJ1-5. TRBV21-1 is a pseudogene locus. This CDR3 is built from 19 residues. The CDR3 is CASSKGSISGTPVYQPQHF. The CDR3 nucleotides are TGTGCCAGCAGCAAAGGATCCATCTCCGGGACGCCGGTGTATCAGCCCCAGCATTTT.

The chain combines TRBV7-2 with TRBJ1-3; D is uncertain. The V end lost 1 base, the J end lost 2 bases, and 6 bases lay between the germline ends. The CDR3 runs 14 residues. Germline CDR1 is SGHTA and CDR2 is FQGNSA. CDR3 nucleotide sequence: TGTGCCAGCAGCTTAGTACGGGCTGGAAACACCATATATTTT. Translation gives CASSLVRAGNTIYF. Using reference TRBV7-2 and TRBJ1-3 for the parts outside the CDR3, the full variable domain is GAGVSQSPSNKVTEKGKDVELRCDPISGHTALYWYRQSLGQGLEFLIYFQGNSAPDKSGLPSDRFSAERTGGSVSTLTIQRTQQEDSAVYLCASSLVRAGNTIYFGEGSWLTVV.

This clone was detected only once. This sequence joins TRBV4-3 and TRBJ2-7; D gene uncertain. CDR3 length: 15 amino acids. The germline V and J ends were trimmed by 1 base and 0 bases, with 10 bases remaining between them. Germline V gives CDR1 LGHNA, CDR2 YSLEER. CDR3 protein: CASSQVRQASYEQYF. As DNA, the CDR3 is TGCGCCAGCAGCCAAGTGCGGCAGGCCTCCTACGAGCAGTACTTC.

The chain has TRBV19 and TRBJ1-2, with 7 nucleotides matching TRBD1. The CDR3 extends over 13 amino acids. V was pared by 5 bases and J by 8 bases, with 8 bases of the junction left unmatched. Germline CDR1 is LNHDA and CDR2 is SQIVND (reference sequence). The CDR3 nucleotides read TGTGCCAGTAGTTACAGGGGAGAAGTCGGCTACACCTTC. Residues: CASSYRGEVGYTF.

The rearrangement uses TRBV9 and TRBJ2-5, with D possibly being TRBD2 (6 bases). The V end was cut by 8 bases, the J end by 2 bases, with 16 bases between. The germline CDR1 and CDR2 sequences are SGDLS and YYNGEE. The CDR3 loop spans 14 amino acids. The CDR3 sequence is CARVPGARQETQYF. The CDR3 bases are TGTGCCAGAGTCCCGGGAGCCCGGCAAGAGACCCAGTACTTC.

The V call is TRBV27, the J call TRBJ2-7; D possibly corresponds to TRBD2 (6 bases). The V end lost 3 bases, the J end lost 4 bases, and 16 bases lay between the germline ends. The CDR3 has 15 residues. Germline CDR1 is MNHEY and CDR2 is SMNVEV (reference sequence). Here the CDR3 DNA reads TGTGCCAGCAGTTTGGCGGAGGGGACGAGGTACGAGCAGTACTTC. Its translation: CASSLAEGTRYEQYF.

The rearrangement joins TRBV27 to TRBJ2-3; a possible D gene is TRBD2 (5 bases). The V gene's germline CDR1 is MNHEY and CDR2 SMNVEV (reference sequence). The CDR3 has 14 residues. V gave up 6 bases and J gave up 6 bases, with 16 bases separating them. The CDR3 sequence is CASSLLATVDTQYF. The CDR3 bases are TGTGCCAGCAGCCTCCTAGCCACGGTCGATACGCAGTATTTT.

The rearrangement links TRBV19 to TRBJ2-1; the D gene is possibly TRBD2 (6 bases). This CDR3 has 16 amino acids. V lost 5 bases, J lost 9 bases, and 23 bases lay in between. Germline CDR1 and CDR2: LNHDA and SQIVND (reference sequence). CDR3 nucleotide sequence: TGTGCCAGTAGTCCTCTCCGGGTGAGGGAAGCGGGTGAGCAGTTCTTC. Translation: CASSPLRVREAGEQFF.

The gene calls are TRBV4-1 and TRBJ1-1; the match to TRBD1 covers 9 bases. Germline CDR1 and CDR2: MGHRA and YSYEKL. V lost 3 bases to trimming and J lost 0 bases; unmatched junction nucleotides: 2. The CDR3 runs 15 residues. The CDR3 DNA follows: TGCGCCAGCAGCCAGGGGGACAGGGTGAACACTGAAGCTTTCTTT. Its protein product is CASSQGDRVNTEAFF.

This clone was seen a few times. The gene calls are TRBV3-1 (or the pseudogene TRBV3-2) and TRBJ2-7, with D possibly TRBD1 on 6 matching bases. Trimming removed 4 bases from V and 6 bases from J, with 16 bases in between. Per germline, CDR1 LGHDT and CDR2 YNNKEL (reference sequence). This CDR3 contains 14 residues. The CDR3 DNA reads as TGTGCCAGCAGCCCCCTCGGCAGGGGCACCGAGCAGTACTTC. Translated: CASSPLGRGTEQYF.

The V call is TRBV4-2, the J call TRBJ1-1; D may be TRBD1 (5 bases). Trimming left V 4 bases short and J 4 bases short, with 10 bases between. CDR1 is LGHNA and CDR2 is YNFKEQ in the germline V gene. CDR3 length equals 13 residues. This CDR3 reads CASSRGPGTEAFF. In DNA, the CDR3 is TGTGCCAGCAGCCGGGGACCGGGCACTGAAGCTTTCTTT.

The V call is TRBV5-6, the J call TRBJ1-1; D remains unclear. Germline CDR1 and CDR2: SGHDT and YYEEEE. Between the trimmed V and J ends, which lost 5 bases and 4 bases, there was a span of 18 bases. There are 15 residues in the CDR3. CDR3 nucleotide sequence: TGTGCCAGCAGGCACGGGCGTATCAGTGGCACTGAAGCTTTCTTT. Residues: CASRHGRISGTEAFF.

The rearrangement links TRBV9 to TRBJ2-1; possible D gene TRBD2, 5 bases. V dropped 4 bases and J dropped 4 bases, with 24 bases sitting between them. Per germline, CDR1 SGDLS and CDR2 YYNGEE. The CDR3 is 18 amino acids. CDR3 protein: CASSSPHLPGGMYNEQFF. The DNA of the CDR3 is TGTGCCAGCAGCTCCCCCCACCTACCAGGAGGAATGTACAATGAGCAGTTCTTC.

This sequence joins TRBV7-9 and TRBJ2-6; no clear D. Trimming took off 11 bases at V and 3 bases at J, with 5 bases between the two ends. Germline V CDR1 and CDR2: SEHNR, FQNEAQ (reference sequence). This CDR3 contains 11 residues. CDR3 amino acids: CAGFGANVLTF. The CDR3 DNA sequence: TGTGCCGGGTTTGGGGCCAACGTCCTGACTTTC.

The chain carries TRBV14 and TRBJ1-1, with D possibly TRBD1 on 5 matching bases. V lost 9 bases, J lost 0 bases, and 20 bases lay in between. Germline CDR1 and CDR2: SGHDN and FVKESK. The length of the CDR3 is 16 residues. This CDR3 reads CARICFRDALNTEAFF. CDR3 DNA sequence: TGTGCCAGAATCTGTTTCCGGGACGCGCTGAACACTGAAGCTTTCTTT.

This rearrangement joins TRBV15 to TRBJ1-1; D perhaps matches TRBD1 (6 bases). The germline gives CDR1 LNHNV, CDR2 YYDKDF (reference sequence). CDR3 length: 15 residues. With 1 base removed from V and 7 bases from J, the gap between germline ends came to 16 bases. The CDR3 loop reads CATSRGTVMGDEAFF. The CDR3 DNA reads TGTGCCACCAGCAGAGGGACAGTGATGGGTGATGAAGCTTTCTTT.

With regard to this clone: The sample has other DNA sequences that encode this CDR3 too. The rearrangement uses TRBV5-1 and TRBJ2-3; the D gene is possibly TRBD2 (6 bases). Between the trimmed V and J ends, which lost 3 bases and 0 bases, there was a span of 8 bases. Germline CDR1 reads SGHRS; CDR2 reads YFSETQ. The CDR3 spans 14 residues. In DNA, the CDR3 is TGCGCCAGCAGCTGGAGCGGGAGCACAGATACGCAGTATTTT. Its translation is CASSWSGSTDTQYF.

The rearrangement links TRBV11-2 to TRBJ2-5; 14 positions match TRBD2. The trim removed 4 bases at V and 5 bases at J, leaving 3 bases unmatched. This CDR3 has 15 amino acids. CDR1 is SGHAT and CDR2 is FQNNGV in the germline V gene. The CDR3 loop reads CASSSTSGGAETQYF. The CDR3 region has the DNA TGTGCCAGCAGCTCGACTAGCGGGGGGGCCGAGACCCAGTACTTC.

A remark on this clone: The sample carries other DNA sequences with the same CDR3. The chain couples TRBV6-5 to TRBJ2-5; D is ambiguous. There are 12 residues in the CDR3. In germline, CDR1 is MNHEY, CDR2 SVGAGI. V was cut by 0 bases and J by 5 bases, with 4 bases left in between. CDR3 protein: CASSYSKETQYF. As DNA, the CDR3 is TGTGCCAGCAGTTACTCGAAGGAGACCCAGTACTTC.

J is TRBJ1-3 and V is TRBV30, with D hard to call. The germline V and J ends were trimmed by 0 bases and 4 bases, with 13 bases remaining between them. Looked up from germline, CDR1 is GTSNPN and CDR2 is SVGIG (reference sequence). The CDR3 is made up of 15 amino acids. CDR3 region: CAWSVGGTSGNTIYF. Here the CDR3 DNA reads TGTGCCTGGAGTGTAGGAGGAACGTCCGGAAACACCATATATTTT.

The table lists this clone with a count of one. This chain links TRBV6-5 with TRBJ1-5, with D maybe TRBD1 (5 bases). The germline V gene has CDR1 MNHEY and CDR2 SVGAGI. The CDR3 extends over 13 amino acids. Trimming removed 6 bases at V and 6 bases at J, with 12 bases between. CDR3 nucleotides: TGTGCCAGCAGGATCGGGGCTAGTCAGCCCCAGCATTTT. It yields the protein CASRIGASQPQHF.

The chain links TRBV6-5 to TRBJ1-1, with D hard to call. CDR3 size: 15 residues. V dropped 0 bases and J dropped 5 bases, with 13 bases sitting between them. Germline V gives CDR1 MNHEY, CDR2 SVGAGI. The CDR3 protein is CASSYSLRVGTEAFF. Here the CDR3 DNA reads TGTGCCAGCAGTTACTCCCTTCGGGTGGGGACTGAAGCTTTCTTT.

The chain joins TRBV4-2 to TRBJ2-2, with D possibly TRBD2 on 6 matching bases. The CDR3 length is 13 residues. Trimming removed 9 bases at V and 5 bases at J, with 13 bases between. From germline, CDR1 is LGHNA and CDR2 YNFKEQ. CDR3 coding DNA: TGTGCCAGTTGGAGGGCAGAAACCGGGGAGCTGTTTTTT. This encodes CASWRAETGELFF.

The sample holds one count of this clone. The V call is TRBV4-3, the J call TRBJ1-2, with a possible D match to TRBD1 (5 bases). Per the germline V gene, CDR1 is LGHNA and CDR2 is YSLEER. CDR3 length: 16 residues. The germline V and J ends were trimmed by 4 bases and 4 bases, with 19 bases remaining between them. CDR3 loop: CASSRFSGTNIYGYTF. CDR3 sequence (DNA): TGCGCCAGCAGCCGATTCTCCGGGACCAACATCTATGGCTACACCTTC.

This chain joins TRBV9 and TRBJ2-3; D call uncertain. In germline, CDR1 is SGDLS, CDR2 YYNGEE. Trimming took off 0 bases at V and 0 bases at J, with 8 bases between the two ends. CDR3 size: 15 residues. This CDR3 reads CASSVGPGSTDTQYF. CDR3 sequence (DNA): TGTGCCAGCAGCGTAGGGCCCGGGAGCACAGATACGCAGTATTTT. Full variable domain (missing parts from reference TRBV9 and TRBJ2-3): DSGVTQTPKHLITATGQRVTLRCSPRSGDLSVYWYQQSLDQGLQFLIQYYNGEERAKGNILERFSAQQFPDLHSELNLSSLELGDSALYFCASSVGPGSTDTQYFGPGTRLTVL.

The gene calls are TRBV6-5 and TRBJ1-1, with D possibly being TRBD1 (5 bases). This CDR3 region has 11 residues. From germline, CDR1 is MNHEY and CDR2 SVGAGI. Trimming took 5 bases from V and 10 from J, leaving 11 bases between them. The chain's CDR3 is CASSLRVGAFF. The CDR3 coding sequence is TGTGCCAGCAGTCTCAGGGTTGGAGCTTTCTTT.

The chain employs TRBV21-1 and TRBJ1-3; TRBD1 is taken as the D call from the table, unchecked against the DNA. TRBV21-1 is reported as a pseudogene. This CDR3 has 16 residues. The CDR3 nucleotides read TGTGCCAGCAGCAAAGGGAGGTGGACAGGGAGGGACACCATATATTTT. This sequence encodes CASSKGRWTGRDTIYF.